This T cell receptor (beta chain) comes out of a study of Graves' ophthalmopathy and Graves' hyperthyroidism. Study in general: Researchers obtained peripheral blood at initial diagnosis, before any treatment had begun.

Excluded: other autoimmune disease, uncontrolled infection, pregnancy or lactation. Study-level results: Blood also harbored most expanded thyroid clonotypes above 0.001 frequency. A roughly 80% specificity and 87.88% sensitivity were achieved by a 13-signature model that separated ophthalmopathy from stable hyperthyroidism.

Many counts were recorded for this clonotype. What it recognizes is unknown. With 2 bases clipped from V and 12 bases from J, the junction kept 2 bases outside the gene matches. This CDR3 is 12 amino acids long. Germline V gene data show CDR1 as MRHNA and CDR2 as SNTAGT. The study amplified TCR beta CDR3 regions using RNA transcripts. The library came from an HTBI-primed first-round RT-PCR and a second-round multiplex PCR. One entry per CDR3 protein results from TCRdb running MiXCR on the multiplex PCR reads. The sample yields about 740,000 distinct CDR3 sequences, 35% to 50% seen once. The TCR was taken from an adult man with Graves' ophthalmopathy. The V and J genes are TRBV6-4 and TRBJ2-2, with TRBD1 matching over 8 bases. The sequencing input was peripheral blood. CDR3 DNA sequence: TGTGCCAGCAGTGACCGGACAGGGAAGCTGTTTTTT. Translated: CASSDRTGKLFF.